One T cell receptor (beta chain) is described in this entry. Here immunoSEQ multiplex PCR was the method, and the copy in TCRdb shows in-frame clones only, minus some. This sample has 12,000 or so clones; about 88% occur once, and the top ten carry roughly 14%. These data are taken from a study of T cell changes during pregnancy in multiple sclerosis. Germline lookup yields CDR1 SGDLS and CDR2 YYNGEE. The V gene end was trimmed by 0 bases and the J gene end by 2 bases; junction bases not matched to a gene: 5. This CDR3 has 16 amino acids. Source: CD8+ T cells from peripheral blood mononuclear cells, taken in the second trimester of pregnancy. The clonotype was recovered from a female donor in good health, enrolled as a control in a pregnancy study. The chain couples TRBV9 to TRBJ2-3; 8 nucleotides agree with TRBD2. CDR3 region: CASSVGLAGDTDTQYF. In DNA, the CDR3 is TGTGCCAGCAGCGTAGGGCTAGCGGGCGACACAGATACGCAGTATTTT. Full variable domain (remainder filled in from reference TRBV9 and TRBJ2-3): DSGVTQTPKHLITATGQRVTLRCSPRSGDLSVYWYQQSLDQGLQFLIQYYNGEERAKGNILERFSAQQFPDLHSELNLSSLELGDSALYFCASSVGLAGDTDTQYFGPGTRLTVL.